The present T cell receptor (beta chain) was sequenced within a study of lymphopenia after photon versus proton radiotherapy. Whole-study findings and limits: After lymphocyte nadir, photon-treated repertoires showed oligoclonal expansion, especially CD8+ Temra. Proton therapy kept repertoires fairly stable, unlike photons, which gained effector/memory cells.

A note on this clone: The antigen is undetermined.

Method: immunoSEQ multiplex PCR; TCRdb's copy keeps in-frame clones and lacks some. The sample contains 150,000 to 200,000 clones, roughly nine tenths of which appear only once. Germline-derived CDR1 and CDR2 are SQVTM and ANQGSEA. The CDR3 covers 14 residues. J lost 3 bases, V lost 6 bases, and 7 bases had no gene match. The specimen comprised peripheral blood, sampled from a patient treated with photon-based radiotherapy. The TCR sequence derives from a man aged 50 or older with gastric cancer. The chain recombines TRBV29-1 with TRBJ2-7; 11 bases line up with TRBD2. CDR3 region: CSVKVSGRVYEQYF. The CDR3 nucleotides read TGCAGCGTGAAAGTTAGCGGGAGGGTCTACGAGCAGTACTTC.